This entry features one T cell receptor beta chain sequence. This specimen belongs to a study of T-cell memory formation after mild COVID-19. Looked up from germline, CDR1 is SGHVS and CDR2 is FNYEAQ. There are 15 residues in the CDR3. V shed 5 bases and J shed 4 bases, with 17 bases lying between them. TCRdb reprocessed the 5' RACE reads with MiXCR, giving one entry per CDR3 protein. The sample yields roughly 200,000 distinct CDR3 sequences, around 19% seen once. The sequencing input was PBMCs or a T cell subset sorted from them (not recorded which). The J gene is TRBJ1-1, the V gene TRBV7-6; TRBD1 is a possible D gene (6 bases). The sequence was collected from an adult woman who had mild COVID-19 (a few samples of this study predate the infection). Cell type and time point are not known. The CDR3 is CASSPRGPTGTEAFF. The CDR3 DNA is TGTGCCAGCAGCCCCAGGGGCCCCACGGGCACTGAAGCTTTCTTT.